These 15 T cell receptor beta chains were sequenced from one sample in a study of shared clonotypes between healthy human individuals. Terminally differentiated effector memory CD45RA+ cells were left out of the naive CD8 fraction, which was CD45RO-negative and positively selected for CCR7. The assay was immunoSEQ multiplex PCR, and TCRdb's table has in-frame clones only and misses some. The sample records 1.5 million to 2.5 million clones, about 95% being singletons. Sample: naive CD8+ T cells sorted from blood. The receptor source for this set is a man aged 18 to 30 in good health.

V and J are TRBV2 and TRBJ1-4; D is undetermined. This CDR3 spans 13 amino acids. V was trimmed by 8 bases and J by 5 bases, leaving 12 bases between them. Per germline, CDR1 SNHLY and CDR2 FYNNEI. The CDR3 is CASLASGNEKLFF. In nucleotides, the CDR3 is TGTGCCAGCTTGGCCAGTGGGAATGAAAAACTGTTTTTT.

The genes are TRBV28 and TRBJ2-3; D remains unclear. This CDR3 contains 12 residues. Per the germline V gene, CDR1 is MDHEN and CDR2 is SYDVKM. V was shortened by 7 bases and J by 1 base, with 6 bases between the two germline ends. The DNA for the CDR3 is TGTGCCAGCACCCAGCGCACAGATACGCAGTATTTT. It yields the protein CASTQRTDTQYF.

The chain joins TRBV5-1 to TRBJ2-3; D might be TRBD1 (6 bases). The V gene's germline CDR1 is SGHRS and CDR2 YFSETQ. Trimming removed 1 base from V and 6 bases from J, with 18 bases in between. The length of the CDR3 is 16 residues. The CDR3 is CASSLNWGPREDTQYF. The CDR3 DNA follows: TGCGCCAGCAGCTTGAACTGGGGGCCCAGGGAGGATACGCAGTATTTT.

This clone has just one count. The rearrangement uses TRBV7-9 and TRBJ2-1; 13 bases align to TRBD2. The CDR3 consists of 17 residues. The ends lost 8 bases at V and 5 bases at J; junction bases unmatched: 12. Germline CDR1 and CDR2: SEHNR and FQNEAQ (reference sequence). The CDR3 is CASRPWTSGGGDNEQFF. CDR3 nucleotides: TGTGCCAGCCGTCCTTGGACTAGCGGGGGTGGTGACAATGAGCAGTTCTTC.

V usage is TRBV4-1 and J usage is TRBJ2-7, with D uncertain. Trimming pared 1 base from V and 0 bases from J, leaving 13 bases between. Germline CDR1 MGHRA, CDR2 YSYEKL. This CDR3 is built from 16 residues. This chain's CDR3 is CASSQVEDVSSYEQYF. The CDR3 DNA follows: TGCGCCAGCAGCCAAGTAGAGGACGTAAGCTCCTACGAGCAGTACTTC.

The V call is TRBV9, the J call TRBJ2-3; tentatively, D is TRBD2 (6 bases). V was shortened by 4 bases and J by 11 bases, with 23 bases between the two germline ends. Germline assignment: CDR1 SGDLS and CDR2 YYNGEE. This CDR3 is built from 15 residues. CDR3 sequence reads: CASSITREPTDEQYF. The DNA for the CDR3 is TGTGCCAGCAGCATAACCCGGGAGCCCACAGATGAGCAGTATTTT.

The chain uses TRBV6-5 and TRBJ2-1, with D perhaps being TRBD1 or TRBD2 (5 bases each). The CDR3 sequence is 14 residues long. Deletions cut 7 bases from V and 7 bases from J, with 17 bases between. Germline V gene data show CDR1 as MNHEY and CDR2 as SVGAGI. The CDR3 protein is CASTNPGAENEQFF. For the CDR3, the DNA is TGTGCCAGCACGAATCCCGGGGCGGAGAATGAGCAGTTCTTC.

The J gene is TRBJ2-1, the V gene TRBV30, with 13 bases fitting TRBD2. J lost 9 bases, V lost 0 bases, and 11 bases had no gene match. The CDR3 length is 17 residues. Germline CDR1 and CDR2: GTSNPN and SVGIG (reference sequence). The CDR3 DNA sequence: TGTGCCTGGAGTGTTCTCGGACTAGCGGGAGAGGGGGGTGAGCAGTTCTTC. It codes for CAWSVLGLAGEGGEQFF.

The chain employs TRBV19 and TRBJ1-1; a weak D match, TRBD1 (5 bases). Germline V CDR1 and CDR2: LNHDA, SQIVND (reference sequence). The CDR3 is 15 residues long. V dropped 6 bases and J dropped 6 bases, with 20 bases sitting between them. The CDR3 reads CASSDAPGARAEAFF. CDR3 coding DNA: TGTGCCAGTAGCGATGCCCCCGGGGCGAGGGCTGAAGCTTTCTTT.

This chain links TRBV19 with TRBJ2-5; 8 nucleotides agree with TRBD1. Unmatched junction bases numbered 10, after V lost 5 bases and J lost 5 bases. The CDR3 extends over 15 amino acids. Germline V gives CDR1 LNHDA, CDR2 SQIVND (reference sequence). CDR3 bases: TGTGCCAGTAGTGAAAGCAGGGGGCTAGGGGAGACCCAGTACTTC. It is translated as CASSESRGLGETQYF.

The rearrangement uses TRBV10-3 and TRBJ2-5; D not certain. V lost 3 bases, J lost 3 bases, and 14 bases lay in between. Per the germline V gene, CDR1 is ENHRY and CDR2 is SYGVKD. This CDR3 is 15 amino acids long. The CDR3: CAISEYLQVEETQYF. The CDR3 DNA follows: TGTGCCATCAGTGAATATCTCCAGGTCGAAGAGACCCAGTACTTC.

The rearrangement uses TRBV29-1 and TRBJ2-7; 10 bases agree with TRBD2. The CDR3 consists of 13 residues. The V and J ends lost 5 bases and 3 bases, in that order; junction bases with no gene match: 4. Germline CDR1 SQVTM, CDR2 ANQGSEA. The CDR3 protein is CSVTRTSGYEQYF. The DNA of the CDR3 is TGCAGCGTTACCAGGACTAGCGGCTACGAGCAGTACTTC.

The rearrangement joins TRBV28 to TRBJ2-7, with no clear D. Germline V gene sequence: CDR1 MDHEN, CDR2 SYDVKM. The CDR3 length is 12 residues. V was pared by 3 bases and J by 6 bases, with 9 bases between. CDR3: CASSFYIGEQYF. The CDR3 region has the DNA TGTGCCAGCAGTTTTTATATCGGCGAGCAGTACTTC.

This chain joins TRBV2 and TRBJ2-7, with 7 positions matching TRBD1. The trim removed 6 bases at V and 0 bases at J, leaving 20 bases unmatched. This CDR3 spans 19 amino acids. Per germline, CDR1 SNHLY and CDR2 FYNNEI. CDR3 nucleotide sequence: TGTGCCAGCAGCGACACCGGGACAGCTTCTTTACTGAGCTCCTACGAGCAGTACTTC. Its protein product is CASSDTGTASLLSSYEQYF.

The rearrangement uses TRBV5-1 and TRBJ1-2, with TRBD1 identical over 7 bases. V lost 3 bases, J lost 2 bases, and 13 bases stayed unmatched. The CDR3 extends over 17 amino acids. CDR1 is SGHRS, CDR2 YFSETQ, per germline. CDR3 in amino acids: CASSSGVLGTANYGYTF. The CDR3 region has the DNA TGCGCCAGCAGCTCGGGGGTACTCGGGACAGCAAACTATGGCTACACCTTC.